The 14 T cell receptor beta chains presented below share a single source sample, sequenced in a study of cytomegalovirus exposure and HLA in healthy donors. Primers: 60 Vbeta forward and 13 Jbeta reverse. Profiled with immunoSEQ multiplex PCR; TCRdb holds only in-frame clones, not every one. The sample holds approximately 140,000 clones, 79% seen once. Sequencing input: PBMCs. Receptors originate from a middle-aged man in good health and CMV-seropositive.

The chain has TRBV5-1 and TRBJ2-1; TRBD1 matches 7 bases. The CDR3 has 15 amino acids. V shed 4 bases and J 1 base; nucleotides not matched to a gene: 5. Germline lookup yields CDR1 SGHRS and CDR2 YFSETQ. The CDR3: CASSPGQNSYNEQFF. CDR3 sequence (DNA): TGCGCCAGCAGCCCGGGACAGAATTCCTACAATGAGCAGTTCTTC.

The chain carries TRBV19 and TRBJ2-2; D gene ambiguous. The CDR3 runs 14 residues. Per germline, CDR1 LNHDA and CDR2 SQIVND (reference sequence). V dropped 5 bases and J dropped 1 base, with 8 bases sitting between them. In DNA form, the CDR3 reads TGTGCCAGTAGTCCCACTTGGAACACCGGGGAGCTGTTTTTT. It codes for CASSPTWNTGELFF.

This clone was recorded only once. CDR3 sequence (DNA): TGTGCCACCAGCTCGGGACAGAATAGCAATCAGCCCCAGCATTTT. Encoded protein: CATSSGQNSNQPQHF. The V gene is TRBV15, the J gene TRBJ1-5; TRBD1 agrees at 7 bases. Germline V lookup: CDR1 LNHNV, CDR2 YYDKDF (reference sequence). V gave up 5 bases and J gave up 0 bases; unmatched junction bases: 4. The CDR3 is made up of 15 amino acids. Filled out from reference TRBV15 and TRBJ1-5, the complete variable domain reads DAMVIQNPRYQVTQFGKPVTLSCSQTLNHNVMYWYQQKSSQAPKLLFHYYDKDFNNEADTPDNFQSRRPNTSFCFLDIRSPGLGDTAMYLCATSSGQNSNQPQHFGDGTRLSIL.

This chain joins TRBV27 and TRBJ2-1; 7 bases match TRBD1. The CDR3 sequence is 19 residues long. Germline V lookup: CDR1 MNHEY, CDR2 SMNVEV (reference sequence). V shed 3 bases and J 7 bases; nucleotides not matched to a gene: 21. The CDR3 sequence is CASSFSGGRGNALGNEQFF. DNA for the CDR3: TGTGCCAGCAGTTTTTCAGGGGGTCGAGGAAACGCCCTCGGGAATGAGCAGTTCTTC.

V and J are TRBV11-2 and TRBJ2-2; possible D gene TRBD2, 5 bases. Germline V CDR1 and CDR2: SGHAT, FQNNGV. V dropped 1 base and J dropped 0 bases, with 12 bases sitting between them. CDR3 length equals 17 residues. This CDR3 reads CASSLVSGSANTGELFF. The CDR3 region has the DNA TGTGCCAGCAGCTTAGTCTCCGGTAGCGCGAACACCGGGGAGCTGTTTTTT.

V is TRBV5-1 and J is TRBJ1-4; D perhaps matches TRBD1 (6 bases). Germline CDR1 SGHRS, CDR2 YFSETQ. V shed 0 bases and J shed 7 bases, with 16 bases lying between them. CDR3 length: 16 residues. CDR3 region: CASSLGSGGRGEKLFF. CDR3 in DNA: TGCGCCAGCAGCTTGGGATCGGGGGGCAGGGGTGAAAAACTGTTTTTT.

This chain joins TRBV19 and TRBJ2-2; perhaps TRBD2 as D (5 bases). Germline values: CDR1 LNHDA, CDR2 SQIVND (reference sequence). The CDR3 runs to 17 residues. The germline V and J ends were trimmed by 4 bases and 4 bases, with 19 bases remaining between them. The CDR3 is CASSTSPLGSRTGELFF. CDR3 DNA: TGTGCCAGTAGTACCAGCCCACTAGGATCGCGCACCGGGGAGCTGTTTTTT.

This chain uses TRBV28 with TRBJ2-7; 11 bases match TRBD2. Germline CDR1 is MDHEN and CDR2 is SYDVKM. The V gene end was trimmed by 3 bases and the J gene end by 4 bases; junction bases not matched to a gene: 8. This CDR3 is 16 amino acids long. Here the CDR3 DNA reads TGTGCCAGCAGTTTTTTGATAGCGGGAGGGTTTTACGAGCAGTACTTC. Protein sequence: CASSFLIAGGFYEQYF.

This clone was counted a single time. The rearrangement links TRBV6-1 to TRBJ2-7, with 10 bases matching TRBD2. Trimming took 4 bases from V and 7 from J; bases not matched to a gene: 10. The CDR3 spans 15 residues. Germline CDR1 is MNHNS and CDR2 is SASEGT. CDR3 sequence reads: CASSASGTSAWEQYF. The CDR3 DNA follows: TGTGCCAGCAGTGCATCCGGGACTAGCGCGTGGGAGCAGTACTTC.

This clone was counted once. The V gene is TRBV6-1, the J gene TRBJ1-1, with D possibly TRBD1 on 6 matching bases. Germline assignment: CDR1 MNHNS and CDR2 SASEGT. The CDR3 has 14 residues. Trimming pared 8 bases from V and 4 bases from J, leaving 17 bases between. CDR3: CASGQWGLGTEAFF. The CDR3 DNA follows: TGTGCCAGCGGCCAGTGGGGGCTCGGCACTGAAGCTTTCTTT.

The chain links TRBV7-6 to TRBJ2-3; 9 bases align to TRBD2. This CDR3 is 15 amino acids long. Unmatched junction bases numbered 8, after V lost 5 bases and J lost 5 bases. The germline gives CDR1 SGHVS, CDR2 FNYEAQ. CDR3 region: CASSPQAGGEDTQYF. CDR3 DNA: TGTGCCAGCAGCCCTCAGGCGGGAGGGGAAGATACGCAGTATTTT.

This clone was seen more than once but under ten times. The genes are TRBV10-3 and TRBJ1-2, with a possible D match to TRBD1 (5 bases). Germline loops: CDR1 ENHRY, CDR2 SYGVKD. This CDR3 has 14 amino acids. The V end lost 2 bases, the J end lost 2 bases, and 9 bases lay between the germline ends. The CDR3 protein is CAISEARQNYGYTF. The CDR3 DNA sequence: TGTGCCATCAGTGAGGCCAGACAGAACTATGGCTACACCTTC.

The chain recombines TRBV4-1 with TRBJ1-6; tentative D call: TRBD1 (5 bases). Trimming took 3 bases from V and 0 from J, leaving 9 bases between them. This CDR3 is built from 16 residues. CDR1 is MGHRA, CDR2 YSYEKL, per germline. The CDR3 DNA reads TGCGCCAGCAGCCAGACAGAGAGCTCCTATAATTCACCCCTCCACTTT. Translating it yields CASSQTESSYNSPLHF.

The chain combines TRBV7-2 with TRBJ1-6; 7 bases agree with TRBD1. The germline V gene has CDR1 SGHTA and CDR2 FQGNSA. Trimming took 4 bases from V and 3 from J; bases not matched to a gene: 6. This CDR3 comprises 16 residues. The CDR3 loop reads CASSSRGSIYNSPLHF. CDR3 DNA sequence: TGTGCCAGCAGCTCCAGGGGGTCAATCTATAATTCACCCCTCCACTTT.